This T cell receptor beta chain was documented in a study of shared clonotypes between healthy human individuals. Germline V gene data show CDR1 as MDHEN and CDR2 as SYDVKM. The CDR3 extends over 13 amino acids. V lost 3 bases, J lost 7 bases, and 11 bases lay in between. Libraries were prepared by immunoSEQ multiplex PCR; TCRdb keeps only in-frame clonotypes and omits some of them. The data show under 2,000,000 clones, over 85% seen once. Cells designated naive CD8 were CD45RO-negative and were positively selected for CCR7, with terminally differentiated effector memory CD45RA+ cells excluded. The receptor's source is a man between 18 and 35 years old in good health. The sequenced sample was naive CD8+ T cells sorted from blood. This chain connects TRBV28 to TRBJ2-3, with D tentatively TRBD2 (5 bases). The CDR3 DNA reads TGTGCCAGCAGTTTCGGGATCCTGTATACGCAGTATTTT. Translation gives CASSFGILYTQYF.